What follows describes a single TCR beta chain. Its antigen is not yet known. No per-base quality is available; no much larger clone lies one base away. Systemically healthy Caucasian individuals from Russia, about 38 in total and aged roughly 6 to 100 years, were included as donors. Each donor gave ten milliliters of peripheral blood, drawn into EDTA-treated Vacutainer tubes. Ficoll-Paque density-gradient centrifugation was used to isolate PBMCs, with at least 7 million obtained per sample. Total RNA was extracted from PBMCs with Trizol reagent, with at least 6 micrograms obtained per sample. Naive CD45RAhigh/CD27high T cell percentages were measured by flow cytometry on a PBMC aliquot from every donor. The CDR3, from cysteine to phenylalanine, totals 15 residues. The DNA shown is the 45-base CDR3, in frame from base 1. V ends up 8 bases short and J 7 bases short, with an unmatched junction base count of 13. Per the germline V gene, SGHDN is the CDR1 and FVKESK is the CDR2.

This entry comes from a study of blood T cells in healthy people across ages (dated by TCRdb to about 2015). For the study in its entirety: Template switching captured roughly one uniquely barcoded TCR beta cDNA molecule per two T cells in model experiments. To track age-related changes in TCR beta repertoire diversity, the study relied on deep sequencing normalized with unique cDNA molecular identifiers. Donors were grouped into four age groups: young (average approximately 16 years), middle-aged (39), aged (62) and long-lived (over 80). To avoid experimental bias, donors of different ages were spread randomly across the sequencing lanes. Using the same blood draw, the study looked at two additional independent replicas of 1 million unique cDNA reads for two donors, one aged 18 to 30 and the other aged 80 or older.

Library preparation employed 5' RACE. The instrument was an Illumina HiSeq 2500. The second PCR ran for about 7 to 11 cycles and used a J-beta primer mix along with a sample-barcoded 5' primer. A template-switch 5' adaptor carrying 12 random nucleotides introduced a unique molecular identifier onto each TCR beta cDNA molecule. Each sample yielded at least 2.5 million CDR3-containing paired-end reads. First-strand cDNA synthesis was performed from all RNA using the Mint cDNA synthesis kit, with priming by a TRBC-specific oligonucleotide. Following uracil-DNA glycosylase treatment, a first 18-cycle PCR with universal primers M1SS and BC2_uni_R was performed on all cDNA. As for the authors' bioinformatics: Each sample was normalized by randomly selecting 1 million high-quality reads, each carrying a distinct molecular identifier. Instead of being binned into consensus sequences, reads with shared molecular identifiers were discarded. MiTCR, run with a Q25 quality threshold and the strictest error-elimination algorithm, handled CDR3 identification, clonotype clustering and error correction. Lower-bound total TCR beta diversity was estimated with a nonparametric unseen species model using Euler transformation. TCRdb passed the public sequencing reads through fastp at Q25 and MiXCR, retaining productive beta sequences. Entries are consolidated by CDR3 protein sequence, retaining the most common genes and DNA. What appears here as the V and J calls and clone size reflects TCRdb's work, not the paper's. This sample gives approximately 350,000 distinct CDR3 sequences in total; 45% to 65% of them show up just once. 45% to 55% of the sample lies in the top ten.

Broad study findings and their caveats: Because profiling used bulk unsorted PBMCs, naive and antigen-experienced compartments could not be compared conclusively. Because the CMV infection status of the donors was unknown, age-related changes in expanded clonotypes may potentially have been confounded. Total diversity estimates from one million sequenced T cells were considered lower bounds and underestimates. As age increased, observed TCR beta diversity per million T cells dropped in a roughly linear way, and a significant reduction was already evident by age roughly 40. The percentage of naive T cells measured by flow cytometry correlated strongly with observed TCR beta diversity. The long-lived group showed more naive CD4+ T cells, fewer expanded clones and increased TCR diversity than the aged group, suggesting age selection.

The chain employs TRBV14 and TRBJ2-2, with 7 bases in between that match TRBD1. The TCR comes from a man in his fifties or sixties in good health. Sample: blood. The bases read TGTGCCAGCGCCCTACAGGGGCGGATTCGCGGGGAGCTGTTTTTT. The resulting protein is CASALQGRIRGELFF.